The 27 T cell receptor beta chains given below trace back to one sample, sequenced in a study of T cell responses to AZD1222 COVID-19 vaccine. Using immunoSEQ multiplex PCR, the repertoire was profiled, and TCRdb retains in-frame clones only, with some absent. The sample shows about 120,000 clones, 92% of them seen only once. Sequencing used peripheral blood, obtained on day 0 of AZD1222 vaccination. These receptors all come from an adult in good health.

The CDR3 DNA reads TGTGCCTGGAGACCCAGACCGACCACCGGGGAGCTGTTTTTT. Translating gives CAWRPRPTTGELFF. The chain uses TRBV30 and TRBJ2-2; D not resolved. The V and J ends lost 3 bases and 4 bases respectively, with 12 bases between them. CDR3 length: 14 residues. Germline V gives CDR1 GTSNPN, CDR2 SVGIG (reference sequence).

CDR3 region: CASSSIQGAGSTDTQYF. CDR3 sequence (DNA): TGTGCCAGCAGCTCAATACAGGGGGCTGGGAGCACAGATACGCAGTATTTT. The chain employs TRBV7-9 and TRBJ2-3; 9 bases are a match to TRBD1. The CDR3 extends over 17 amino acids. CDR1 and CDR2 from the germline V gene are SEHNR and FQNEAQ (reference sequence). V was pared by 4 bases and J by 0 bases, with 8 bases of the junction left unmatched. The full variable domain, with the rest looked up from reference TRBV7-9 and TRBJ2-3, is DTGVSQNPRHKITKRGQNVTFRCDPISEHNRLYWYRQTLGQGPEFLTYFQNEAQLEKSRLLSDRFSAERPKGSFSTLEIQRTEQGDSAMYLCASSSIQGAGSTDTQYFGPGTRLTVL.

This chain links TRBV24-1 with TRBJ1-2; D is unresolved. Trimming removed 0 bases at V and 2 bases at J, with 6 bases between. CDR3 length equals 14 residues. Germline lookup yields CDR1 KGHDR and CDR2 SFDVKD. For the CDR3, the DNA is TGTGCCACCAGTGATTTGACGAGGAACTATGGCTACACCTTC. Translating it yields CATSDLTRNYGYTF.

The chain combines TRBV2 with TRBJ1-6, with 9 bases identical to TRBD1. This CDR3 is built from 15 residues. Germline lookup yields CDR1 SNHLY and CDR2 FYNNEI. The ends lost 9 bases at V and 4 bases at J; junction bases unmatched: 7. The CDR3 reads CASMDRGFYNSPLHF. CDR3 coding DNA: TGTGCCAGTATGGACAGGGGTTTTTATAATTCACCCCTCCACTTT. The entire variable domain, with the rest obtained from reference TRBV2 and TRBJ1-6, is as follows: EPEVTQTPSHQVTQMGQEVILRCVPISNHLYFYWYRQILGQKVEFLVSFYNNEISEKSEIFDDQFSVERPDGSNFTLKIRSTKLEDSAMYFCASMDRGFYNSPLHFGNGTRLTVT.

The chain joins TRBV7-9 to TRBJ1-2, with D tentatively TRBD1 (5 bases). The CDR3 extends over 15 amino acids. Germline CDR1 SEHNR, CDR2 FQNEAQ (reference sequence). V lost 1 base to trimming and J lost 4 bases, with 13 bases between them. CDR3 loop: CASSLGPRVPYGYTF. CDR3 bases: TGTGCCAGCAGCTTAGGTCCCAGGGTACCCTATGGCTACACCTTC.

The rearrangement joins TRBV24-1 to TRBJ2-1; D might be TRBD2 (6 bases). The germline gives CDR1 KGHDR, CDR2 SFDVKD. CDR3 size: 14 residues. V was pared by 2 bases and J by 7 bases, with 11 bases between. CDR3 nucleotides: TGTGCCACCAGTGATTCGATCGGGAGAAATGAGCAGTTCTTC. Amino acid sequence: CATSDSIGRNEQFF.

V usage is TRBV13 and J usage is TRBJ2-2; D is uncertain. V lost 5 bases and J 5 bases, leaving 12 bases between the germline ends. The CDR3 is made up of 14 amino acids. The germline V gene encodes CDR1 PRHDT and CDR2 FYEKMQ (reference sequence). The CDR3 sequence: CASSLRTWTGELFF. The CDR3 nucleotides read TGTGCCAGCAGCCTACGAACATGGACCGGGGAGCTGTTTTTT.

The genes are TRBV3-1 (or the pseudogene TRBV3-2) and TRBJ1-2; 8 bases are a match to TRBD1. Germline CDR1 LGHDT, CDR2 YNNKEL (reference sequence). The CDR3 sequence is 22 residues long. V shed 0 bases and J 4 bases; nucleotides not matched to a gene: 25. The CDR3 region is CASSQDQAPEKKTGDRPYGYTF. DNA of the CDR3: TGTGCCAGCAGCCAAGATCAAGCTCCCGAGAAGAAGACAGGGGACCGTCCCTATGGCTACACCTTC.

This rearrangement joins TRBV3-1 (or the pseudogene TRBV3-2) to TRBJ1-2; D is perhaps TRBD1 (6 bases). Trimming stripped 0 bases from V and 1 base from J, with 9 bases between. Germline assignment: CDR1 LGHDT and CDR2 YNNKEL (reference sequence). This CDR3 is 15 amino acids long. The CDR3 spells CASSQDLRGNYGYTF. The CDR3 DNA reads TGTGCCAGCAGCCAAGATCTCAGGGGTAACTATGGCTACACCTTC.

The chain couples TRBV3-1 (or the pseudogene TRBV3-2) to TRBJ2-2; the match to TRBD2 covers 13 bases. The CDR3 contains 16 residues. Germline values: CDR1 LGHDT, CDR2 YNNKEL (reference sequence). V shed 4 bases and J 4 bases; nucleotides not matched to a gene: 3. CDR3 residues: CASSPGLAGITGELFF. The CDR3 region has the DNA TGTGCCAGCAGCCCGGGACTAGCGGGAATCACCGGGGAGCTGTTTTTT.

This sequence joins TRBV6-5 and TRBJ2-5; D gene unclear. Trimming left V 2 bases short and J 1 base short, with 2 bases between. The CDR3 covers 12 residues. Germline V gives CDR1 MNHEY, CDR2 SVGAGI. CDR3 coding DNA: TGTGCCAGCAGTTACCCCCAAGAGACCCAGTACTTC. Amino acids: CASSYPQETQYF.

This clone is medium-sized (0.01 to 0.1%). The V call is TRBV4-2, the J call TRBJ1-5; possibly TRBD1 for D (5 bases). The V end was cut by 4 bases, the J end by 6 bases, with 10 bases between. The CDR3 is 13 residues long. CDR1 LGHNA and CDR2 YNFKEQ come from the germline V gene. CDR3 region: CASSLTTGQPQHF. The CDR3 DNA reads as TGTGCCAGCAGCCTGACCACAGGTCAGCCCCAGCATTTT.

This clone was detected once. The chain employs TRBV20-1 and TRBJ1-4; 7 bases are shared with TRBD1. Per germline, CDR1 DFQATT and CDR2 SNEGSKA (reference sequence). CDR3 length: 11 residues. V lost 4 bases to trimming and J lost 8 bases; unmatched junction nucleotides: 1. DNA for the CDR3: TGCAGTGCTACCAGGGGGGAAAAACTGTTTTTT. Translated: CSATRGEKLFF.

This clone turned up a few times. The chain is built from TRBV21-1 and TRBJ1-1; TRBD1 is the table's D call, not checked against the DNA. TRBV21-1 is a recognized pseudogene. The CDR3 is 13 residues long. The CDR3 DNA sequence: TGTGCCAGGAAGACAGGACGCGACACTGAAGCTTTCTTT. Translated: CARKTGRDTEAFF.

The chain recombines TRBV28 with TRBJ1-1; the D gene is possibly TRBD1 (5 bases). V shed 2 bases and J shed 4 bases, with 14 bases lying between them. Germline CDR1 is MDHEN and CDR2 is SYDVKM. This CDR3 is built from 15 residues. Here the CDR3 DNA reads TGTGCCAGCAGTTTAGTTCCAGGGATAGTCACTGAAGCTTTCTTT. Amino acid sequence: CASSLVPGIVTEAFF.

This clone appeared a single time. J is TRBJ2-7 and V is TRBV9; 8 bases fit TRBD2. Germline CDR1 is SGDLS and CDR2 is YYNGEE. The CDR3 is 14 amino acids. J gave up 3 bases and V 3 bases, and 5 bases lay outside the gene matches. CDR3 sequence (DNA): TGTGCCAGCAGCGCAGCGGGGGAGATCTACGAGCAGTACTTC. This codes for CASSAAGEIYEQYF.

This clone was seen just once. The chain is built from TRBV2 and TRBJ1-2; D gene ambiguous. Trimming shortened V by 7 bases and J by 4 bases, and 16 bases separated the two germline ends. This CDR3 spans 14 amino acids. From germline, CDR1 is SNHLY and CDR2 FYNNEI. DNA for the CDR3: TGTGCCAGCACCAACACCGGGTCGTTCTATGGCTACACCTTC. It translates to CASTNTGSFYGYTF.

This clone came up once. The rearrangement uses TRBV20-1 and TRBJ2-4, with 8 bases aligning to TRBD1. Germline V lookup: CDR1 DFQATT, CDR2 SNEGSKA (reference sequence). With 6 bases clipped from V and 7 bases from J, the junction kept 2 bases outside the gene matches. CDR3 length: 11 amino acids. CDR3: CSAYRGNIQYF. CDR3 bases: TGCAGTGCCTACAGGGGGAACATTCAGTACTTC.

This chain links TRBV30 with TRBJ2-3; 9 bases match TRBD2. CDR3 length equals 15 residues. J was trimmed by 1 base and V by 6 bases; bases with no gene match: 8. The germline V gene has CDR1 GTSNPN and CDR2 SVGIG (reference sequence). The CDR3 bases are TGTGCCTGTATACCTAGCGGGATGCGCACAGATACGCAGTATTTT. This translates into CACIPSGMRTDTQYF.

This chain connects TRBV28 to TRBJ1-5; TRBD1 matches 11 bases. Germline V gene sequence: CDR1 MDHEN, CDR2 SYDVKM. CDR3 length: 16 amino acids. DNA for the CDR3: TGTGCTATATTAGGACAGGGGGCGCGGTTAGGTCAGCCCCAGCATTTT. This gives the protein CAILGQGARLGQPQHF.

The chain is built from TRBV30 and TRBJ2-7; 8 bases match TRBD2. This CDR3 region has 14 residues. Germline loops: CDR1 GTSNPN, CDR2 SVGIG (reference sequence). With 0 bases clipped from V and 2 bases from J, the junction kept 3 bases outside the gene matches. CDR3 region: CAWSVSGGPYEQYF. CDR3 in DNA: TGTGCCTGGAGTGTGTCGGGAGGGCCCTACGAGCAGTACTTC.

This clone was detected once. One junction end disagrees with the germline gene, perhaps due to a read error. The CDR3 here is CASSEISGHYGQYF. CDR3 nucleotides: TGTGCCAGCAGTGAAATTAGCGGGCACTACGGGCAGTACTTC. V and J are TRBV6-1 and TRBJ2-7, with 7 nucleotides matching TRBD2. Germline V gives CDR1 MNHNS, CDR2 SASEGT. The CDR3 loop spans 14 amino acids.

The chain carries TRBV14 and TRBJ1-6; D perhaps matches TRBD1 (5 bases). CDR1 and CDR2 from the germline V gene are SGHDN and FVKESK. This CDR3 spans 15 amino acids. Trimming shortened V by 4 bases and J by 4 bases, and 11 bases separated the two germline ends. CDR3 sequence (DNA): TGTGCCAGCAGCCCCCTAGGGGCGTATAATTCACCCCTCCACTTT. This translates into CASSPLGAYNSPLHF.

This sequence joins TRBV7-9 and TRBJ2-7, with TRBD2 identical over 8 bases. The junction had 5 bases not matched to a gene; V was cut back by 0 bases and J by 4 bases. The CDR3 contains 15 residues. CDR1 and CDR2 from the germline V gene are SEHNR and FQNEAQ (reference sequence). CDR3 sequence reads: CASSLAGSGKYEQYF. The CDR3 DNA reads TGTGCCAGCAGCTTAGCCGGTAGCGGGAAGTACGAGCAGTACTTC. Full variable domain (outside the CDR3, taken from reference TRBV7-9 and TRBJ2-7): DTGVSQNPRHKITKRGQNVTFRCDPISEHNRLYWYRQTLGQGPEFLTYFQNEAQLEKSRLLSDRFSAERPKGSFSTLEIQRTEQGDSAMYLCASSLAGSGKYEQYFGPGTRLTVT.

The chain carries TRBV11-2 and TRBJ2-1; D remains ambiguous. The CDR3 is 13 residues long. In germline, CDR1 is SGHAT, CDR2 FQNNGV. V lost 3 bases to trimming and J lost 8 bases, with 11 bases between them. The CDR3: CASSLRQGDEQFF. As DNA, the CDR3 is TGTGCCAGCAGCTTGCGGCAAGGCGATGAGCAGTTCTTC. Supplemented by reference TRBV11-2 and TRBJ2-1, the full variable domain reads EAGVAQSPRYKIIEKRQSVAFWCNPISGHATLYWYQQILGQGPKLLIQFQNNGVVDDSQLPKDRFSAERLKGVDSTLKIQPAKLEDSAVYLCASSLRQGDEQFFGPGTRLTVL.

The chain employs TRBV6-1 and TRBJ2-5; D remains unclear. V lost 2 bases to trimming and J lost 8 bases, with 15 bases between them. The V gene's germline CDR1 is MNHNS and CDR2 SASEGT. The CDR3 contains 14 residues. Here the CDR3 reads CASSETHHRPTQYF. The CDR3 DNA is TGTGCCAGCAGTGAAACTCACCATAGACCCACCCAGTACTTC.

Only one count was recorded for this clone. The CDR3 nucleotides read TGTGCCAGCAGTGTCGGACTTTCCCTAGCCAAAAACATTCAGTACTTC. This translates into CASSVGLSLAKNIQYF. The gene calls are TRBV6-1 and TRBJ2-4; D possibly corresponds to TRBD2 (5 bases). Trimming took off 4 bases at V and 0 bases at J, with 13 bases between the two ends. The germline CDR1 and CDR2 sequences are MNHNS and SASEGT. CDR3 length equals 16 residues.